This is a list of T cell receptor beta chains from one sample in a study of blood T cell repertoires in COVID-19. Only in-frame clones appear in the TCRdb table, and some are missing; sequencing was by immunoSEQ multiplex PCR. The sample lists fewer than 65,000 clones; 79% were seen once. Source material: peripheral blood. The receptors derive from a man aged 70-80 years with acute or convalescent COVID-19. Both conserved end residues are part of each CDR3. Fields, in order: V gene, clone size, D gene, J gene, CDR3 protein, CDR3 DNA. D genes are given only for firm matches. A row's size may be missing; if present it is once, few, many or a size class.

TRBV10-3	-	-	TRBJ2-2	CAISDQVPFAAGELFF	TGTGCCATCAGTGATCAGGTCCCTTTCGCCGCCGGGGAGCTGTTTTTT
TRBV5-6	-	-	TRBJ1-1	CASSSFGLGRNTEAFF	TGTGCCAGCAGCTCGTTCGGGCTGGGGCGGAACACTGAAGCTTTCTTT
TRBV7-9	-	-	TRBJ1-1	CASRGGRTEAFF	TGTGCCAGCAGGGGTGGGAGGACTGAAGCTTTCTTT
TRBV3-1/TRBV3-2	-	TRBD2	TRBJ2-5	CASSQGLGQETQYF	TGTGCCAGCAGCCAGGGACTAGGCCAAGAGACCCAGTACTTC
TRBV2	-	-	TRBJ1-2	CAGRRHGTANYGYTF	TGTGCCGGAAGGAGGCACGGCACAGCTAACTATGGCTACACCTTC
TRBV2	-	-	TRBJ1-6	CASSVDSHSPLHF	TGTGCCAGCAGTGTGGACAGTCATTCACCCCTCCACTTT
TRBV5-4	-	TRBD2	TRBJ2-2	CASSFWGGRDTGELFF	TGTGCCAGCAGCTTTTGGGGGGGTCGGGACACCGGGGAGCTGTTTTTT
TRBV7-8	-	-	TRBJ2-3	CASSPRGSDTQYF	TGTGCCAGCAGCCCCCGGGGTTCAGATACGCAGTATTTT
TRBV15	-	TRBD2	TRBJ2-3	CATSRAPGLTSTQYF	TGTGCCACCAGCAGAGCCCCGGGACTAACCAGTACGCAGTATTTT
TRBV19	once	-	TRBJ1-5	CASRSQGSVGQPQHF	TGTGCCAGTAGGTCACAGGGATCGGTTGGTCAGCCCCAGCATTTT
TRBV5-1	-	TRBD2	TRBJ2-7	CASSLGIAGAYEQYF	TGCGCCAGCAGCTTGGGGATAGCGGGGGCCTACGAGCAGTACTTC
TRBV9	-	TRBD1	TRBJ1-1	CASVEDRGNTEAFF	TGTGCCAGTGTCGAGGACAGGGGAAACACTGAAGCTTTCTTT
TRBV7-8	-	-	TRBJ2-7	CASSLVERREQYF	TGTGCCAGCAGCTTAGTGGAGCGCCGCGAGCAGTACTTC
TRBV5-6	-	TRBD1	TRBJ2-6	CASSFRRQGRSGANVLTF	TGTGCCAGCAGCTTCCGACGACAGGGTCGATCTGGGGCCAACGTCCTGACTTTC
TRBV10-2	-	-	TRBJ1-6	CASSETMENSPLHF	TGCGCCAGCAGTGAGACCATGGAGAATTCACCCCTCCACTTT
TRBV6-4	-	-	TRBJ2-3	CASSPGGNTDTQYF	TGTGCCAGCAGTCCTGGGGGGAACACAGATACGCAGTATTTT
TRBV27	once	TRBD1	TRBJ2-5	CPPSGQGAGETQYF	TGTCCGCCATCGGGACAGGGGGCAGGAGAGACCCAGTACTTC